These 22 T cell receptor beta chains originate from one sample sequenced in a study of OX40 agonist ivuxolimab in advanced cancers. The assay was immunoSEQ multiplex PCR, and TCRdb's table has in-frame clones only and misses some. The data contain more than 95,000 clones, roughly 90% of them singletons. The sample consisted of CD4+ or CD8+ T cells sorted from blood, taken in a trial of the OX40 agonist ivuxolimab. The receptor source for this set is an adult with an advanced solid tumor such as melanoma, head and neck, liver or kidney cancer.

The chain has TRBV19 and TRBJ1-2; D is possibly TRBD1 (6 bases). V lost 1 base, J lost 5 bases, and 8 bases lay in between. The CDR3 contains 13 residues. The germline CDR1 and CDR2 sequences are LNHDA and SQIVND (reference sequence). The CDR3 bases are TGTGCCAGTAGTATAGGACAGGCGTATGGCTACACCTTC. Its translation is CASSIGQAYGYTF.

There are a few counts of this clone. The chain uses TRBV19 and TRBJ1-2; TRBD1 aligns across 7 bases. Germline CDR1 LNHDA, CDR2 SQIVND (reference sequence). V shed 1 base and J 6 bases; nucleotides not matched to a gene: 8. The CDR3 contains 15 residues. The CDR3, as DNA: TGTGCCAGTAGTATAGCCCTGGGGGACAGAGATGGCTACACCTTC. Encoded protein: CASSIALGDRDGYTF.

The rearrangement uses TRBV7-9 and TRBJ2-5; D possibly corresponds to TRBD1 (5 bases). Germline loops: CDR1 SEHNR, CDR2 FQNEAQ (reference sequence). V dropped 0 bases and J dropped 10 bases, with 12 bases sitting between them. This CDR3 spans 13 amino acids. CDR3 bases: TGTGCCAGCAGCTTAGCCTCGTGGGGCGACCAGTACTTC. It translates to CASSLASWGDQYF. Based on the CDR3 plus reference TRBV7-9 and TRBJ2-5, the full variable domain is DTGVSQNPRHKITKRGQNVTFRCDPISEHNRLYWYRQTLGQGPEFLTYFQNEAQLEKSRLLSDRFSAERPKGSFSTLEIQRTEQGDSAMYLCASSLASWGDQYFGPGTRLLVL.

This clone was counted once. This chain uses TRBV6-1 with TRBJ2-1; the D is unclear. Germline assignment: CDR1 MNHNS and CDR2 SASEGT. V lost 4 bases and J 6 bases, leaving 16 bases between the germline ends. The CDR3 spans 15 residues. CDR3 residues: CASSGDVWVGNEQFF. DNA of the CDR3: TGTGCCAGCAGTGGCGATGTTTGGGTGGGCAATGAGCAGTTCTTC.

To note about this clone: The junction and the germline gene differ at one end; a read error may be behind it. The chain links TRBV25-1 to TRBJ2-5; 7 bases match TRBD2. The CDR3 consists of 15 residues. The germline V gene encodes CDR1 MGHDK and CDR2 SYGVNS. Here the CDR3 reads CARSESVGGGETQYF. CDR3 coding DNA: TGTGCCCGCAGTGAATCCGTGGGGGGGGGAGAGACCCAGTACTTC.

This chain's CDR3 is CSVEGTGAYEAFF. In DNA form, the CDR3 reads TGCAGCGTTGAAGGGACAGGGGCGTATGAAGCTTTCTTT. V is TRBV29-1 and J is TRBJ1-1, with 9 positions matching TRBD1. Germline CDR1 reads SQVTM; CDR2 reads ANQGSEA. CDR3 length equals 13 residues. V shed 1 base, J shed 7 bases, and the junction held 4 bases outside the gene matches. Full variable domain (missing parts from reference TRBV29-1 and TRBJ1-1): SAVISQKPSRDICQRGTSLTIQCQVDSQVTMMFWYRQQPGQSLTLIATANQGSEATYESGFVIDKFPISRPNLTFSTLTVSNMSPEDSSIYLCSVEGTGAYEAFFGQGTRLTVV.

The CDR3 region is CASRAGTGVGEAFF. The CDR3 DNA follows: TGTGCCAGCAGGGCCGGGACAGGGGTAGGTGAAGCTTTCTTT. This sequence joins TRBV28 and TRBJ1-1, with TRBD1 identical over 10 bases. CDR1 MDHEN and CDR2 SYDVKM come from the germline V gene. The V gene end was trimmed by 6 bases and the J gene end by 7 bases; junction bases not matched to a gene: 8. The CDR3 sequence is 14 residues long. Supplemented by reference TRBV28 and TRBJ1-1, the full variable domain reads DVKVTQSSRYLVKRTGEKVFLECVQDMDHENMFWYRQDPGLGLRLIYFSYDVKMKEKGDIPEGYSVSREKKERFSLILESASTNQTSMYLCASRAGTGVGEAFFGQGTRLTVV.

The chain joins TRBV13 to TRBJ2-2; D remains ambiguous. V was pared by 1 base and J by 5 bases, with 8 bases between. Germline V gene lookup returns CDR1 PRHDT and CDR2 FYEKMQ (reference sequence). There are 14 residues in the CDR3. The CDR3, as DNA: TGTGCCAGCAGCTTAGCTCCAGCGACCGGGGAGCTGTTTTTT. This translates into CASSLAPATGELFF.

V is TRBV7-2 and J is TRBJ2-1; TRBD2 agrees at 11 bases. The junction had 0 bases not matched to a gene; V was cut back by 3 bases and J by 2 bases. CDR1 is SGHTA and CDR2 is FQGNSA in the germline V gene. The CDR3 consists of 15 residues. CDR3 sequence (DNA): TGTGCCAGCAGCTTGACTAGCGGGGCCTACAATGAGCAGTTCTTC. Translated: CASSLTSGAYNEQFF.

The J gene is TRBJ1-6, the V gene TRBV7-2, with 7 bases lining up with TRBD1. Germline V lookup: CDR1 SGHTA, CDR2 FQGNSA. J lost 7 bases, V lost 5 bases, and 8 bases had no gene match. This CDR3 contains 15 residues. The CDR3 reads CASSPGGLENSPLHF. CDR3 nucleotide sequence: TGTGCCAGCAGCCCAGGGGGGCTAGAGAATTCACCCCTCCACTTT.

The gene calls are TRBV7-9 and TRBJ2-1; TRBD2 might be the D (5 bases). The CDR3 extends over 15 amino acids. V lost 5 bases and J 4 bases, leaving 15 bases between the germline ends. Germline assignment: CDR1 SEHNR and CDR2 FQNEAQ (reference sequence). CDR3 sequence: CASSRSGSSYNEQFF. As DNA, the CDR3 is TGTGCCAGCAGCCGAAGCGGATCGAGTTACAATGAGCAGTTCTTC.

The chain has TRBV4-1 and TRBJ2-3, with D tentatively TRBD1 (6 bases). Looked up from germline, CDR1 is MGHRA and CDR2 is YSYEKL. The length of the CDR3 is 15 residues. The V and J ends lost 0 bases and 6 bases respectively, with 13 bases between them. The CDR3 spells CASSQEFRGRDTQYF. The CDR3 region has the DNA TGCGCCAGCAGCCAAGAGTTCAGGGGTCGGGATACGCAGTATTTT.

This clone showed up just once. V gene TRBV7-2 combines with J gene TRBJ2-2; D unresolved. The CDR3 is 16 residues long. The germline CDR1 and CDR2 sequences are SGHTA and FQGNSA. Deletions cut 5 bases from V and 5 bases from J, with 18 bases between. The DNA of the CDR3 is TGTGCCAGCAGCCAGGACGGCTCAGTCGTAACCGGGGAGCTGTTTTTT. It specifies CASSQDGSVVTGELFF.

J is TRBJ2-7 and V is TRBV5-1; weak D call: TRBD2 (5 bases). CDR1 SGHRS and CDR2 YFSETQ come from the germline V gene. The CDR3 totals 15 residues. V gave up 1 base and J gave up 1 base, with 12 bases separating them. The CDR3 here is CASSLIRTGSYEQYF. CDR3 DNA: TGCGCCAGCAGCTTGATACGGACGGGATCCTACGAGCAGTACTTC.

The genes are TRBV4-3 and TRBJ2-1, with D maybe TRBD2 (7 bases). The CDR3 length is 19 residues. Germline V gene data show CDR1 as LGHNA and CDR2 as YSLEER. Trimming took 0 bases from V and 11 from J, leaving 29 bases between them. The CDR3 nucleotides are TGCGCCAGCAGCCAAGAGAGGGGACTCGGGGGCGGGGGCTTCGGGAAGCAGTTCTTC. It yields the protein CASSQERGLGGGGFGKQFF.

The V and J genes are TRBV5-4 and TRBJ2-5, with D tentatively TRBD1 (6 bases). Germline values: CDR1 SGHNT, CDR2 YYREEE (reference sequence). Trimming removed 4 bases from V and 5 bases from J, with 12 bases in between. The CDR3 loop spans 13 amino acids. Here the CDR3 DNA reads TGTGCCAGCAGCCGCACAGGGTTGGAGACCCAGTACTTC. Translating it yields CASSRTGLETQYF.

This sequence joins TRBV5-6 and TRBJ1-4; TRBD1 agrees at 7 bases. After removal of 5 bases from V and 3 bases from J, the junction contained 7 bases not matched to a gene. The CDR3 loop spans 15 amino acids. In germline, CDR1 is SGHDT, CDR2 YYEEEE. The CDR3 here is CASRRTGLANEKLFF. In nucleotides, the CDR3 is TGTGCCAGCAGAAGGACAGGTCTGGCTAATGAAAAACTGTTTTTT.

On this clone: Other DNA sequences in this sample translate to the same CDR3. CDR3 bases: TGCAGCGCCTTCCCGGACAGGGGGCGAGGAGATACGCAGTATTTT. Amino acids: CSAFPDRGRGDTQYF. The chain links TRBV29-1 to TRBJ2-3; the match to TRBD1 covers 11 bases. The J segment lost 5 bases and the V segment lost 7 bases, leaving 11 bases of the junction unmatched. CDR3 length: 15 amino acids. CDR1 and CDR2 (germline): SQVTM, ANQGSEA.

The chain recombines TRBV7-9 with TRBJ1-2; D is unclear. The CDR3 runs 16 residues. V gave up 1 base and J gave up 0 bases, with 12 bases separating them. CDR1 SEHNR and CDR2 FQNEAQ come from the germline V gene (reference sequence). The CDR3 nucleotides read TGTGCCAGCAGCTTAGAATGGATTGCGACTAACTATGGCTACACCTTC. Translating it yields CASSLEWIATNYGYTF.

The chain couples TRBV29-1 to TRBJ1-2; 8 bases agree with TRBD1. Trimming took 2 bases from V and 4 from J; bases not matched to a gene: 9. The CDR3 consists of 15 residues. CDR1 is SQVTM and CDR2 is ANQGSEA in the germline V gene. CDR3 sequence reads: CSVEWADRDGYGYTF. Here the CDR3 DNA reads TGCAGCGTTGAATGGGCGGACAGGGACGGCTATGGCTACACCTTC.

The rearrangement joins TRBV7-9 to TRBJ2-1, with 7 bases aligning to TRBD1. This CDR3 has 15 amino acids. Germline-derived CDR1 and CDR2 are SEHNR and FQNEAQ (reference sequence). J gave up 5 bases and V 1 base, and 5 bases lay outside the gene matches. CDR3 in amino acids: CASSLVPQGNNEQFF. In nucleotides, the CDR3 is TGTGCCAGCAGCTTAGTTCCACAGGGGAACAATGAGCAGTTCTTC. Drawing the rest from reference TRBV7-9 and TRBJ2-1, the complete variable domain is DTGVSQNPRHKITKRGQNVTFRCDPISEHNRLYWYRQTLGQGPEFLTYFQNEAQLEKSRLLSDRFSAERPKGSFSTLEIQRTEQGDSAMYLCASSLVPQGNNEQFFGPGTRLTVL.

The V call is TRBV18, the J call TRBJ2-3; the D call may be TRBD1 or TRBD2 (7 bases each). The CDR3 has 14 amino acids. Between the trimmed V and J ends, which lost 5 bases and 4 bases, there was a span of 13 bases. Germline CDR1 reads KGHSH; CDR2 reads LQKENI. Here the CDR3 reads CASSTQGRADTQYF. The CDR3 DNA sequence: TGTGCCAGCTCAACACAGGGGAGGGCAGATACGCAGTATTTT.